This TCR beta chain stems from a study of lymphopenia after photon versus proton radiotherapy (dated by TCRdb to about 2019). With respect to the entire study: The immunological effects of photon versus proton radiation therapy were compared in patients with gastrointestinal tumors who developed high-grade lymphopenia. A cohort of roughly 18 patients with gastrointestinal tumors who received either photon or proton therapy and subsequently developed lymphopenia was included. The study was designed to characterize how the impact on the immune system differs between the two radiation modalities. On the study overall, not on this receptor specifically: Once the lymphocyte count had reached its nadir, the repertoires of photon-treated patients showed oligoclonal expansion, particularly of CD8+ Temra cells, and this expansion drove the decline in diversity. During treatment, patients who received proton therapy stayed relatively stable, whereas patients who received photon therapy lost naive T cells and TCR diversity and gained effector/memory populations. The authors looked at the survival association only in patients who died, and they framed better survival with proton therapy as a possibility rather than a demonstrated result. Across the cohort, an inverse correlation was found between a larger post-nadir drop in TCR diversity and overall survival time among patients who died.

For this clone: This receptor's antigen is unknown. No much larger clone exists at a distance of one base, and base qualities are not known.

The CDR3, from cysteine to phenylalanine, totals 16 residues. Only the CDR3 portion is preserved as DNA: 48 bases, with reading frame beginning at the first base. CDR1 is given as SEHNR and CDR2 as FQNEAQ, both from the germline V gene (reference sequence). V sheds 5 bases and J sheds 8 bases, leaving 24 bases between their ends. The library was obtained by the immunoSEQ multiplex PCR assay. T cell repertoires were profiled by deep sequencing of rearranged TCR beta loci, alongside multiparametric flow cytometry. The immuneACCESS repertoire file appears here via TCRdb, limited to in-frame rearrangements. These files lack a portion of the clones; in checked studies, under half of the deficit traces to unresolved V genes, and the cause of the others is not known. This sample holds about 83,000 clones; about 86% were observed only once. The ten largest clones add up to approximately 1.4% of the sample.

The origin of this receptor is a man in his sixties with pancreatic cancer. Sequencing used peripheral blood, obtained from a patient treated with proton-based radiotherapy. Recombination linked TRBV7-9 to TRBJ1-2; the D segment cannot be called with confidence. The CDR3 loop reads CASSPGASGFLKGYTF. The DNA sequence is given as TGTGCCAGCAGCCCAGGAGCCTCGGGGTTTCTAAAGGGCTACACCTTC.